This T cell receptor beta chain was retrieved from a study of shared clonotypes between healthy human individuals. On this clone: Its antigen is still unknown.

Study findings and constraints: Represented genetic and exposure-history diversity was restricted by having few donors.

This CDR3 comprises 16 residues. Germline assignment: CDR1 LNHDA and CDR2 SQIVND (reference sequence). The V and J ends lost 6 bases and 0 bases respectively, with 15 bases between them. The assay was immunoSEQ multiplex PCR, and TCRdb's table has in-frame clones only and misses some. This table holds about 690,000 clones, around 91% found once. This rearrangement joins TRBV19 to TRBJ1-5; tentatively, D is TRBD1 (5 bases). Material: memory CD8+ T cells from PBMCs. The subset here: CD45RO+ cells pooled with CCR7-negative TemRA cells. The TCR comes from a man younger than 35 in good health. Some clones in this sample may be carry-over from other donors' samples. DNA for the CDR3: TGTGCCAGTAGCGACACCGGGACCTTTAGCAATCAGCCCCAGCATTTT. Translation: CASSDTGTFSNQPQHF.